This T cell receptor beta chain was documented in a study of cytomegalovirus exposure and HLA in healthy donors. With regard to this clone: Its antigen is currently unknown.

Study-wide findings and caveats: Cytomegalovirus status was reportedly diagnosed by the classifier with high sensitivity and specificity.

The PCR was carried out with 60 Vbeta primers and 13 Jbeta primers. The assay was immunoSEQ multiplex PCR, and TCRdb's table has in-frame clones only and misses some. The sample has about 140,000 clones, 60% to 80% seen once. Germline V gives CDR1 SGDLS, CDR2 YYNGEE. The CDR3 totals 15 residues. Trimming at V came to 4 bases and at J to 3 bases, leaving 6 bases not matched to a gene. The sequenced sample was PBMCs. The source of this sequence is a man aged 40-55 years in good health and CMV-seronegative. The rearrangement joins TRBV9 to TRBJ2-7; 11 bases match TRBD1. This CDR3 is CASSPQGTGGYEQYF. CDR3 coding DNA: TGTGCCAGCAGCCCTCAGGGGACAGGGGGCTACGAGCAGTACTTC.